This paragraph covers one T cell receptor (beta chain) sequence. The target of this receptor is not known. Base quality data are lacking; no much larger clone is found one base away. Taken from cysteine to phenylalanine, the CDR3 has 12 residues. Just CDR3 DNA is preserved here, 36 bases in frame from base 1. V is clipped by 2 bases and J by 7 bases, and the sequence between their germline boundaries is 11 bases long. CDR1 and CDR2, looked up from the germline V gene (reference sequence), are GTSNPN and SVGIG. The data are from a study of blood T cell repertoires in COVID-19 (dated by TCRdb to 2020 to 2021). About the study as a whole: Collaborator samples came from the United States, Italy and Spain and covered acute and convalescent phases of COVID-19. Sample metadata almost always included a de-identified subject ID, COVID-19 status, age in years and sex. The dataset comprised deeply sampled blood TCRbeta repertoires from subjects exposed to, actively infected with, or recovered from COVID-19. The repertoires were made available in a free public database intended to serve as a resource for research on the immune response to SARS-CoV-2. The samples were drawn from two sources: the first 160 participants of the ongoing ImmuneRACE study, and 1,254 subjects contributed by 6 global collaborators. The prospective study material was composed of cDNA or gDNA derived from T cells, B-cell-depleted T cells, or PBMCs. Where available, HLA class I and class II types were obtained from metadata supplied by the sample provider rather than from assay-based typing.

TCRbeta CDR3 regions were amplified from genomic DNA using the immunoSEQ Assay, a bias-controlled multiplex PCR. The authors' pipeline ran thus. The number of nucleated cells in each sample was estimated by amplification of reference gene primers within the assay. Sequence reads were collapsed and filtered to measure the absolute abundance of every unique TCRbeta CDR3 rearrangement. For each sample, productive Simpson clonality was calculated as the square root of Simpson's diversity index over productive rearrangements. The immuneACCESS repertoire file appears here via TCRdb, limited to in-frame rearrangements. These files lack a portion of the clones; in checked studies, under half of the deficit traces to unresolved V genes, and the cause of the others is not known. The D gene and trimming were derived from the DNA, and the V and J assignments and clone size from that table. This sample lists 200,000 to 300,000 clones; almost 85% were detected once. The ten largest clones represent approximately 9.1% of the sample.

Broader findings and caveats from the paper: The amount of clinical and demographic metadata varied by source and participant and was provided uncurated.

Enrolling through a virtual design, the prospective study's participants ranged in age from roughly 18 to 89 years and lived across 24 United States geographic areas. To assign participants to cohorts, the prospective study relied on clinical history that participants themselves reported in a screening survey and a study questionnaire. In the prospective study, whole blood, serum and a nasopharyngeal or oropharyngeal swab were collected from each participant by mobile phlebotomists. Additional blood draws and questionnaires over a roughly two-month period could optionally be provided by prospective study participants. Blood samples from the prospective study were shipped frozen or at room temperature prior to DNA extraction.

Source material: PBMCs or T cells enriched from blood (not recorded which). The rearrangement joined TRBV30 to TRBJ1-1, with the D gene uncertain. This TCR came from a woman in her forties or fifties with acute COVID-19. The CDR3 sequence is CAWSFGGGEAFF. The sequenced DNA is TGTGCCTGGAGTTTTGGAGGAGGTGAAGCTTTCTTT. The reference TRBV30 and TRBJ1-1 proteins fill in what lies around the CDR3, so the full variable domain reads SQTIHQWPATLVQPVGSPLSLECTVEGTSNPNLYWYRQAAGRGLQLLFYSVGIGQISSEVPQNLSASRPQDRQFILSSKKLLLSDSGFYLCAWSFGGGEAFFGQGTRLTVV.